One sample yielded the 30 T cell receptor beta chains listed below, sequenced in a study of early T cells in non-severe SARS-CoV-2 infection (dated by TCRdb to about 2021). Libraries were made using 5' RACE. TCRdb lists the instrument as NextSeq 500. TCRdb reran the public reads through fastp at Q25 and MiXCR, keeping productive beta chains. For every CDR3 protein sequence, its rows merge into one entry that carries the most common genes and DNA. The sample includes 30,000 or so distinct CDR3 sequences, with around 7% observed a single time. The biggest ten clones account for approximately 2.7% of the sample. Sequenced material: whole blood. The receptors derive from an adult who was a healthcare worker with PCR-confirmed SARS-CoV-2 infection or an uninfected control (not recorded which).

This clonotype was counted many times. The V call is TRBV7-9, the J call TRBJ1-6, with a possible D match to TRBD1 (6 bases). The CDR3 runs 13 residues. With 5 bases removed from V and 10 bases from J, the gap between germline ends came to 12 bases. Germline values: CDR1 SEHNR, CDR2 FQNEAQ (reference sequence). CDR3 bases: TGTGCCAGCAGCGGGGGCAGATTCTCACCCCTCCACTTT. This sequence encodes CASSGGRFSPLHF. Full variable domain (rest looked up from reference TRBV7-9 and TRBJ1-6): DTGVSQNPRHKITKRGQNVTFRCDPISEHNRLYWYRQTLGQGPEFLTYFQNEAQLEKSRLLSDRFSAERPKGSFSTLEIQRTEQGDSAMYLCASSGGRFSPLHFGNGTRLTVT.

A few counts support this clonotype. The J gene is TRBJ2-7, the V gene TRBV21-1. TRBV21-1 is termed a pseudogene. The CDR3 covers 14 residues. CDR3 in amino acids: CASSKLRVGNEQYF. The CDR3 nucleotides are TGTGCCAGCAGCAAATTACGGGTGGGGAACGAGCAGTACTTC.

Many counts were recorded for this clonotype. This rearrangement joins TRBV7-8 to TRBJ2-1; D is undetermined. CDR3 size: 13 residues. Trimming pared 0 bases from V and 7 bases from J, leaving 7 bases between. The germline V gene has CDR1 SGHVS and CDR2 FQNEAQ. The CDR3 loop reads CASSLAWVNEQFF. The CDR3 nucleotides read TGTGCCAGCAGCTTAGCATGGGTAAATGAGCAGTTCTTC.

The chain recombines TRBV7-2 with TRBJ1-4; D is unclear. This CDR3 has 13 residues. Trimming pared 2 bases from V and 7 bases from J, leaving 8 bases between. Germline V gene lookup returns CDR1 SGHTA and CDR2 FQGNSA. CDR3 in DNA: TGTGCCAGCAGCTTAATGCTGGGTGAAAAACTGTTTTTT. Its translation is CASSLMLGEKLFF.

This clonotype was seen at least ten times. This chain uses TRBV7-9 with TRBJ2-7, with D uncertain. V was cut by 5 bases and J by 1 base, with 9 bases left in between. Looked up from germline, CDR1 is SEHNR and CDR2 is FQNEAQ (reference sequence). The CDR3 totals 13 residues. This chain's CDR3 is CASSPFESYEQYF. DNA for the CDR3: TGTGCCAGCAGCCCTTTCGAGTCCTACGAGCAGTACTTC.

Here the CDR3 reads CASTPRGTEAFF. CDR3 bases: TGTGCCAGCACCCCAAGGGGAACTGAAGCTTTCTTT. This chain connects TRBV28 to TRBJ1-1; maybe TRBD1 (5 bases). CDR1 is MDHEN and CDR2 is SYDVKM in the germline V gene. CDR3 length: 12 residues. V shed 7 bases and J shed 5 bases, with 11 bases lying between them. Based on the CDR3 plus reference TRBV28 and TRBJ1-1, the full variable domain is DVKVTQSSRYLVKRTGEKVFLECVQDMDHENMFWYRQDPGLGLRLIYFSYDVKMKEKGDIPEGYSVSREKKERFSLILESASTNQTSMYLCASTPRGTEAFFGQGTRLTVV.

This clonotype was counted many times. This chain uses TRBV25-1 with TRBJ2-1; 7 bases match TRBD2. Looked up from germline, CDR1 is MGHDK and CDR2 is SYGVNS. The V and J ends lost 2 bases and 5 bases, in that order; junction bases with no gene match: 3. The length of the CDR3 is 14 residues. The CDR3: CASSELAEHNEQFF. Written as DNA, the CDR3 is TGTGCCAGCAGTGAACTAGCGGAGCACAATGAGCAGTTCTTC.

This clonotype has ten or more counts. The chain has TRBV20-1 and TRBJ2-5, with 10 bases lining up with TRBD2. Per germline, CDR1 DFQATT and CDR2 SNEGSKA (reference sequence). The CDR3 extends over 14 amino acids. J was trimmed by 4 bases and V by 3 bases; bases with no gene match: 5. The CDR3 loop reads CSASVLAGVETQYF. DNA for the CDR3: TGCAGTGCTAGTGTCCTAGCGGGAGTAGAGACCCAGTACTTC.

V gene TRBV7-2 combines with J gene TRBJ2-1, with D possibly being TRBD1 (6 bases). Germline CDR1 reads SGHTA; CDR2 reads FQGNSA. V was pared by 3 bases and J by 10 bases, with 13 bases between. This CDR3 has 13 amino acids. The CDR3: CASSFRGSREQFF. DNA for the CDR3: TGTGCCAGCAGCTTCAGGGGCTCAAGGGAGCAGTTCTTC.

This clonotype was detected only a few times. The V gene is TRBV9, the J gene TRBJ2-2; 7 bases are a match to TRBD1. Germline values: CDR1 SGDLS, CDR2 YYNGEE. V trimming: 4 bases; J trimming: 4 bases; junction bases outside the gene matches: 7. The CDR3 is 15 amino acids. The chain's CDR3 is CASSLRGQLTGELFF. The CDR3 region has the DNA TGTGCCAGCAGCCTCCGGGGACAGCTCACCGGGGAGCTGTTTTTT.

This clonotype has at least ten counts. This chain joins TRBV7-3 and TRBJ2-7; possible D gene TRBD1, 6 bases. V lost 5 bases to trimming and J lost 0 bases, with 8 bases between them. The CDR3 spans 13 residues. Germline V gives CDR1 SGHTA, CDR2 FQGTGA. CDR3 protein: CASSPDSSYEQYF. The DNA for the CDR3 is TGTGCCAGCAGCCCGGACAGCTCCTACGAGCAGTACTTC.

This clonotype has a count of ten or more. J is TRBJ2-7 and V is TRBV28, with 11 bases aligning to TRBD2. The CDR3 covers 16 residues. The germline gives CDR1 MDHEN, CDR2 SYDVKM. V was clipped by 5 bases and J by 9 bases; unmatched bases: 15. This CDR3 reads CASSRLGTSGSFGQYF. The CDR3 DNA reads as TGTGCCAGCAGTCGACTAGGGACTAGCGGATCCTTCGGGCAGTACTTC.

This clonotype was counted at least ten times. CDR3 sequence reads: CASSPVTGGASYGYTF. CDR3 DNA sequence: TGTGCCAGCAGCCCCGTGACAGGGGGCGCGAGCTATGGCTACACCTTC. The chain uses TRBV6-5 and TRBJ1-2, with TRBD1 matching 10 bases. Germline V gene lookup returns CDR1 MNHEY and CDR2 SVGAGI. V was clipped by 6 bases and J by 4 bases; unmatched bases: 11. The CDR3 spans 16 residues.

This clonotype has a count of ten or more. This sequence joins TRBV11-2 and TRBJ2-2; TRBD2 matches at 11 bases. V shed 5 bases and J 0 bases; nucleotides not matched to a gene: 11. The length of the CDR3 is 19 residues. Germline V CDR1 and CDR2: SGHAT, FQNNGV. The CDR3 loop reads CASSHLGLAGLTNTGELFF. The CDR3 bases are TGTGCCAGCAGCCATCTAGGACTAGCGGGCCTCACGAACACCGGGGAGCTGTTTTTT. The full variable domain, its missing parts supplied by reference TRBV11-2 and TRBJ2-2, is EAGVAQSPRYKIIEKRQSVAFWCNPISGHATLYWYQQILGQGPKLLIQFQNNGVVDDSQLPKDRFSAERLKGVDSTLKIQPAKLEDSAVYLCASSHLGLAGLTNTGELFFGEGSRLTVL.

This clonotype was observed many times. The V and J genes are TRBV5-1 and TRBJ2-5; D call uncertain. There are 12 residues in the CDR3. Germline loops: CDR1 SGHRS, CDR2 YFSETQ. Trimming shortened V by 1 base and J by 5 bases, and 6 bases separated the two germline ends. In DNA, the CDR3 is TGCGCCAGCAGCTTGACGAGTGAGACCCAGTACTTC. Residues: CASSLTSETQYF. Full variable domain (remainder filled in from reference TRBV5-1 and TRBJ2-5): KAGVTQTPRYLIKTRGQQVTLSCSPISGHRSVSWYQQTPGQGLQFLFEYFSETQRNKGNFPGRFSGRQFSNSRSEMNVSTLELGDSALYLCASSLTSETQYFGPGTRLLVL.

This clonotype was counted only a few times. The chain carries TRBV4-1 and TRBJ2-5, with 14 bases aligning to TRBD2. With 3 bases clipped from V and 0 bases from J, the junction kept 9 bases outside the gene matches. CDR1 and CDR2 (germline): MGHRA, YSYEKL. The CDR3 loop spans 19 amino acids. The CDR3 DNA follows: TGCGCCAGCAGCCACCAACGAGGGACTAGCGGGGGCTACCAAGAGACCCAGTACTTC. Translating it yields CASSHQRGTSGGYQETQYF.

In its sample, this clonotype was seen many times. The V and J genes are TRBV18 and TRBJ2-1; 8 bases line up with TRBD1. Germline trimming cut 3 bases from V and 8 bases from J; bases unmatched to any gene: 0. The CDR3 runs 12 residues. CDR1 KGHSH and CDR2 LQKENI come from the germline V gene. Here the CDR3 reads CASSPTGDEQFF. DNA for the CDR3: TGTGCCAGCTCACCGACAGGGGATGAGCAGTTCTTC.

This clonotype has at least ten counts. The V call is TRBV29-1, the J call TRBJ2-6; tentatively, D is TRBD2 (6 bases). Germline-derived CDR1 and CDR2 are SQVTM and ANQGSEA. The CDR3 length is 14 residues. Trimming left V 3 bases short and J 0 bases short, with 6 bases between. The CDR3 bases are TGCAGCGTTGAGGGGGGCTCTGGGGCCAACGTCCTGACTTTC. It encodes CSVEGGSGANVLTF.

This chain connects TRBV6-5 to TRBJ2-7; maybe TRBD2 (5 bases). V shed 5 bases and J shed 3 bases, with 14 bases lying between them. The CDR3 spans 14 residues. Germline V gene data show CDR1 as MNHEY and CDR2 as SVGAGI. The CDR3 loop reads CASSTDWAHYEQYF. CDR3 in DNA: TGTGCCAGCAGTACGGACTGGGCACACTACGAGCAGTACTTC.

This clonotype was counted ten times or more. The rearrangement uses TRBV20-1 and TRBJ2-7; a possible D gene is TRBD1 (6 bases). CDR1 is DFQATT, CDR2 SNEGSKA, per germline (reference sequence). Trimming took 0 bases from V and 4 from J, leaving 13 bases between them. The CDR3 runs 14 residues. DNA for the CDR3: TGCAGTGCTAGAGATAGGAACAGGGAGTACGAGCAGTACTTC. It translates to CSARDRNREYEQYF.

CDR3 protein: CASSLSPEGGYTEAFF. The CDR3 DNA is TGCGCCAGCAGCTTGTCCCCGGAAGGGGGCTACACTGAAGCTTTCTTT. The J gene is TRBJ1-1, the V gene TRBV5-1, with 7 bases lining up with TRBD1. Germline assignment: CDR1 SGHRS and CDR2 YFSETQ. Trimming removed 1 base from V and 3 bases from J; junction bases left unmatched: 9. The CDR3 is 16 amino acids.

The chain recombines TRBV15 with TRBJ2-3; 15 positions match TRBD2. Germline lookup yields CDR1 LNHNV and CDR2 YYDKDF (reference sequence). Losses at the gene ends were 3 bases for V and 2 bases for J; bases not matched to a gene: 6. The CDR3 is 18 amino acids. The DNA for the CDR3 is TGTGCCACCAGCAGCGGACTAGCGGGAGGGCCCGTCACAGATACGCAGTATTTT. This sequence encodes CATSSGLAGGPVTDTQYF.

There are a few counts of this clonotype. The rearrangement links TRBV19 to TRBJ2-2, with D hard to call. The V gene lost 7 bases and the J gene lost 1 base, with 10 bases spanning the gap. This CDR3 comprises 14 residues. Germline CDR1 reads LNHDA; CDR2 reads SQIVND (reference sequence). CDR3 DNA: TGTGCCAGTACCCCCGAGCAGAACACCGGGGAGCTGTTTTTT. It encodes CASTPEQNTGELFF.

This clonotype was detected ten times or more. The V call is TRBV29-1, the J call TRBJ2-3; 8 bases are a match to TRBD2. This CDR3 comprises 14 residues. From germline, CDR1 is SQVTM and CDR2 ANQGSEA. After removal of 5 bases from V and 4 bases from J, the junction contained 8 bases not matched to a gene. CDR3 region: CSVSGLAGADTQYF. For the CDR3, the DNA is TGCAGCGTTTCTGGACTAGCAGGTGCAGATACGCAGTATTTT.

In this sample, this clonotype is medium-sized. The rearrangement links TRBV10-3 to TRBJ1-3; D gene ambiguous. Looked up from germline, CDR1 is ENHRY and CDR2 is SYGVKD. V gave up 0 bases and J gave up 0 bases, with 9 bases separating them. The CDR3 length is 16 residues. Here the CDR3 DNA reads TGTGCCATCAGTGAGTCGAAAAGCATCTCTGGAAACACCATATATTTT. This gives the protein CAISESKSISGNTIYF.

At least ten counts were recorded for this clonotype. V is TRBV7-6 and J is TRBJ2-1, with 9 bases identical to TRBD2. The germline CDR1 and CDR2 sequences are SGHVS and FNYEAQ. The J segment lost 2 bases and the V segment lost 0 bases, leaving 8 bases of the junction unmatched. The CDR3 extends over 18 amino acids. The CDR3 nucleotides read TGTGCCAGCAGCTTAGCGCTTATTCGGACTAGCGCCTACAATGAGCAGTTCTTC. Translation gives CASSLALIRTSAYNEQFF.

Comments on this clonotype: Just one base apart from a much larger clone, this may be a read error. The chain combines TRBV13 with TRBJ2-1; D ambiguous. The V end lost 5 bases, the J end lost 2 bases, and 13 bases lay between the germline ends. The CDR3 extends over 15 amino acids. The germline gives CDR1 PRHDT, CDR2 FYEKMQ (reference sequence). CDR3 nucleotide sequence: TGTGCCAGCAGCCCCGTGACAACGACCTACAATGAGCAGTTCTTC. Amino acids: CASSPVTTTYNEQFF.

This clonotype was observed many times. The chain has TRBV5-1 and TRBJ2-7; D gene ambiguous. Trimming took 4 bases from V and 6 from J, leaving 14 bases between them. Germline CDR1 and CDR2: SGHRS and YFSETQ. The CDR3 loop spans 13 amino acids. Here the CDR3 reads CASSRADNAEQYF. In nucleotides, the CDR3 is TGCGCCAGCAGCCGCGCGGATAACGCCGAGCAGTACTTC. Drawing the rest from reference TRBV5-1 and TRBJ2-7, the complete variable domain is KAGVTQTPRYLIKTRGQQVTLSCSPISGHRSVSWYQQTPGQGLQFLFEYFSETQRNKGNFPGRFSGRQFSNSRSEMNVSTLELGDSALYLCASSRADNAEQYFGPGTRLTVT.

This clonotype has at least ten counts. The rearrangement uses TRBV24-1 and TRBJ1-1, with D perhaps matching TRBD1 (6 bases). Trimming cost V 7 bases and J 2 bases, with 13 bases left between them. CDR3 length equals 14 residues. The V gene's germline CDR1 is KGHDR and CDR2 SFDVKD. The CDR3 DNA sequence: TGTGCCACCAGAACAGGGCAAGGAAACACTGAAGCTTTCTTT. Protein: CATRTGQGNTEAFF.

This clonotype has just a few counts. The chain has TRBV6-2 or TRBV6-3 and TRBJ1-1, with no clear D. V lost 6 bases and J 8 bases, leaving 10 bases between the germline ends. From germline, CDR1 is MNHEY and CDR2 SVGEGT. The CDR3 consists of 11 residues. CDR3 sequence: CASSQQGEAFF. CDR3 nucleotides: TGTGCCAGCAGCCAACAAGGGGAAGCTTTCTTT.